Shown below are 26 T cell receptor beta chains from a single sample sequenced in a study of OX40 agonist ivuxolimab in advanced cancers. Repertoires were generated with immunoSEQ multiplex PCR, while TCRdb's copy carries only in-frame clones and drops some. The sample has roughly 130,000 clones, 93% seen once. This material consisted of CD4+ or CD8+ T cells sorted from blood, taken in a trial of the OX40 agonist ivuxolimab. The source is an adult with an advanced solid tumor such as melanoma, head and neck, liver or kidney cancer.

This chain uses TRBV6-5 with TRBJ1-4, with unresolved D. The CDR3 is 14 residues long. The germline V and J ends were trimmed by 7 bases and 3 bases, with 12 bases remaining between them. The germline gives CDR1 MNHEY, CDR2 SVGAGI. The CDR3 loop is CASMERLANEKLFF. Here the CDR3 DNA reads TGTGCCAGCATGGAGCGGCTGGCTAATGAAAAACTGTTTTTT.

This chain joins TRBV5-1 and TRBJ2-1, with D possibly being TRBD1 or TRBD2 (6 bases each). Germline V gene sequence: CDR1 SGHRS, CDR2 YFSETQ. This CDR3 comprises 17 residues. Trimming took 4 bases from V and 0 from J, leaving 17 bases between them. The CDR3 here is CASSPRGGRNSYNEQFF. The CDR3 DNA reads TGCGCCAGCAGCCCCAGAGGGGGGAGAAACTCCTACAATGAGCAGTTCTTC.

The chain recombines TRBV6-1 with TRBJ2-7; D is possibly TRBD1 or TRBD2 (6 bases each). With 6 bases removed from V and 2 bases from J, the gap between germline ends came to 17 bases. CDR1 is MNHNS, CDR2 SASEGT, per germline. The CDR3 runs 15 residues. The CDR3 sequence is CASRRSGQGPYEQYF. As DNA, the CDR3 is TGTGCCAGCAGAAGAAGCGGGCAGGGGCCCTACGAGCAGTACTTC.

J is TRBJ1-5 and V is TRBV5-6, with 7 bases matching TRBD1. The CDR3 runs to 15 residues. J gave up 7 bases and V 4 bases, and 11 bases lay outside the gene matches. CDR1 is SGHDT, CDR2 YYEEEE, per germline. This CDR3 reads CASSRDSGLNQPQHF. The CDR3 DNA follows: TGTGCCAGCAGCCGGGACAGTGGGCTTAACCAGCCCCAGCATTTT.

V gene TRBV2 combines with J gene TRBJ1-2; no clear D. Germline-derived CDR1 and CDR2 are SNHLY and FYNNEI. The CDR3 runs 15 residues. Trimming stripped 1 base from V and 4 bases from J, with 13 bases between. Here the CDR3 DNA reads TGTGCCAGCAGTGAAGGTTTAGGGAACATCTATGGCTACACCTTC. It codes for CASSEGLGNIYGYTF.

This chain uses TRBV18 with TRBJ1-1; D remains unclear. CDR3 length equals 13 residues. Trimming took 3 bases from V and 1 from J, leaving 6 bases between them. Per germline, CDR1 KGHSH and CDR2 LQKENI. CDR3 bases: TGTGCCAGCTCACCGACGGGGAACACTGAAGCTTTCTTT. Encoded protein: CASSPTGNTEAFF.

This clone has only a few counts. J is TRBJ2-3 and V is TRBV7-6, with TRBD2 identical over 11 bases. The CDR3 is 15 residues long. Germline V gives CDR1 SGHVS, CDR2 FNYEAQ. Unmatched junction bases numbered 7, after V lost 4 bases and J lost 7 bases. CDR3 DNA sequence: TGTGCCAGCAGCTCACTAGCGGGGGCGGGTAATACGCAGTATTTT. It encodes CASSSLAGAGNTQYF.

The J gene is TRBJ1-2, the V gene TRBV19; D remains ambiguous. CDR3 length: 13 amino acids. Germline CDR1 and CDR2: LNHDA and SQIVND (reference sequence). Trimming took off 4 bases at V and 4 bases at J, with 10 bases between the two ends. The CDR3 region is CASSSRFFYGYTF. CDR3 in DNA: TGTGCCAGTAGTAGTAGATTCTTCTATGGCTACACCTTC. The variable domain in full, completed from reference TRBV19 and TRBJ1-2, reads DGGITQSPKYLFRKEGQNVTLSCEQNLNHDAMYWYRQDPGQGLRLIYYSQIVNDFQKGDIAEGYSVSREKKESFPLTVTSAQKNPTAFYLCASSSRFFYGYTFGSGTRLTVV.

The rearrangement joins TRBV7-3 to TRBJ1-1, with D maybe TRBD1 (6 bases). Germline CDR1 is SGHTA and CDR2 is FQGTGA. Trimming took 5 bases from V and 10 from J, leaving 17 bases between them. There are 13 residues in the CDR3. CDR3 in amino acids: CASSPRVEGGAFF. CDR3 nucleotides: TGTGCCAGCAGCCCCCGCGTGGAGGGGGGAGCTTTCTTT.

The genes are TRBV28 and TRBJ1-3, with 9 nucleotides matching TRBD1. CDR1 MDHEN and CDR2 SYDVKM come from the germline V gene. The CDR3 sequence is 17 residues long. V dropped 7 bases and J dropped 4; count of bases not matched to a gene: 14. The CDR3 sequence: CASTQDPGQGTGNTIYF. CDR3 nucleotide sequence: TGTGCCAGCACCCAAGACCCGGGACAGGGAACGGGAAACACCATATATTTT.

The genes are TRBV5-1 and TRBJ2-6; D is uncertain. From germline, CDR1 is SGHRS and CDR2 YFSETQ. This CDR3 has 14 amino acids. V lost 1 base and J lost 2, with 4 bases in between. The CDR3 region has the DNA TGCGCCAGCAGCTTGTTCCCTGGGGCCAACGTCCTGACTTTC. This encodes CASSLFPGANVLTF.

V and J are TRBV6-6 and TRBJ2-7; the match to TRBD2 covers 9 bases. With V trimmed by 6 bases and J by 5 bases, 8 bases remained unmatched. The CDR3 is made up of 14 amino acids. In germline, CDR1 is MNHNY, CDR2 SVGAGI (reference sequence). CDR3 DNA: TGTGCCAGCAGCCCCGGGACTAGCAGCCACGAGCAGTACTTC. Its protein is CASSPGTSSHEQYF.

The chain links TRBV6-6 to TRBJ2-1; D is perhaps TRBD2 (5 bases). The CDR3 totals 14 residues. Between the trimmed V and J ends, which lost 6 bases and 7 bases, there was a span of 16 bases. Germline CDR1 MNHNY, CDR2 SVGAGI (reference sequence). CDR3 in DNA: TGTGCCAGCAGCACGGGGAACCCTGGGAATGAGCAGTTCTTC. Its protein product is CASSTGNPGNEQFF.

The V gene is TRBV27, the J gene TRBJ2-7, with D hard to call. The germline gives CDR1 MNHEY, CDR2 SMNVEV (reference sequence). The length of the CDR3 is 15 residues. V lost 6 bases and J 6 bases, leaving 21 bases between the germline ends. The CDR3 loop reads CASSQVKGAPSEQYF. The CDR3, as DNA: TGTGCCAGCAGCCAGGTAAAGGGCGCCCCATCCGAGCAGTACTTC.

Concerning this clone itself: Sequence at one end of the junction differs from germline and may be a read error. This chain connects TRBV6-6 to TRBJ2-7; D is unresolved. There are 14 residues in the CDR3. Germline V gene lookup returns CDR1 MNHNY and CDR2 SVGAGI (reference sequence). Here the CDR3 DNA reads TGTGCCAGCAGTCCCCCGGGCCATTCCTACGAGCATTACTTC. Translating it yields CASSPPGHSYEHYF.

The V gene is TRBV19, the J gene TRBJ2-7; tentatively, D is TRBD1 or TRBD2 (5 bases each). Germline assignment: CDR1 LNHDA and CDR2 SQIVND (reference sequence). V lost 5 bases, J lost 6 bases, and 11 bases lay in between. This CDR3 has 12 residues. In DNA form, the CDR3 reads TGTGCCAGTAGTTCTGGGGGAGTCGAGCAGTACTTC. Amino acids: CASSSGGVEQYF.

The chain has TRBV30 and TRBJ2-5; D tentatively fits TRBD1 or TRBD2 (6 bases each). Between the trimmed V and J ends, which lost 4 bases and 1 base, there was a span of 13 bases. Germline CDR1 is GTSNPN and CDR2 is SVGIG (reference sequence). The CDR3 is 14 residues long. This CDR3 reads CAWIEGGFQETQYF. The CDR3 DNA sequence: TGTGCCTGGATAGAGGGGGGTTTCCAAGAGACCCAGTACTTC.

This chain uses TRBV19 with TRBJ2-2; D is possibly TRBD1 (5 bases). Trimming shortened V by 3 bases and J by 2 bases, and 13 bases separated the two germline ends. The V gene's germline CDR1 is LNHDA and CDR2 SQIVND (reference sequence). CDR3 length equals 16 residues. CDR3 in amino acids: CASSIYRQTNTGELFF. The CDR3 DNA reads as TGTGCCAGTAGTATCTATAGACAGACAAACACCGGGGAGCTGTTTTTT.

The chain uses TRBV5-1 and TRBJ2-7; no definite D call. Germline loops: CDR1 SGHRS, CDR2 YFSETQ. The CDR3 runs 13 residues. V was trimmed by 0 bases and J by 4 bases, leaving 8 bases between them. The CDR3 sequence: CASSLDSWYEQYF. For the CDR3, the DNA is TGCGCCAGCAGCTTGGACAGCTGGTACGAGCAGTACTTC. The entire variable domain, with the rest obtained from reference TRBV5-1 and TRBJ2-7, is as follows: KAGVTQTPRYLIKTRGQQVTLSCSPISGHRSVSWYQQTPGQGLQFLFEYFSETQRNKGNFPGRFSGRQFSNSRSEMNVSTLELGDSALYLCASSLDSWYEQYFGPGTRLTVT.

The rearrangement joins TRBV15 to TRBJ2-1; D remains ambiguous. The germline V gene encodes CDR1 LNHNV and CDR2 YYDKDF (reference sequence). The CDR3 has 15 residues. V gave up 0 bases and J gave up 2 bases, with 8 bases separating them. The CDR3 is CATSRDQTAYNEQFF. CDR3 bases: TGTGCCACCAGCAGAGACCAGACGGCCTACAATGAGCAGTTCTTC.

This rearrangement joins TRBV25-1 to TRBJ2-7; 12 nucleotides match TRBD2. V lost 3 bases to trimming and J lost 6 bases; unmatched junction nucleotides: 6. Germline CDR1 and CDR2: MGHDK and SYGVNS. The length of the CDR3 is 15 residues. CDR3 bases: TGTGCCAGCAGTGAGTCTAGCGGGAGGGTAATCGAGCAGTACTTC. Translating it yields CASSESSGRVIEQYF.

The genes are TRBV19 and TRBJ2-7; D remains unclear. V lost 3 bases to trimming and J lost 1 base, with 7 bases between them. Per germline, CDR1 LNHDA and CDR2 SQIVND (reference sequence). The CDR3 consists of 13 residues. Here the CDR3 reads CASSISASYEQYF. The CDR3 DNA follows: TGTGCCAGTAGTATCTCGGCTTCCTACGAGCAGTACTTC.

This chain uses TRBV18 with TRBJ1-1; D is unresolved. The germline gives CDR1 KGHSH, CDR2 LQKENI. CDR3 length: 13 amino acids. Trimming removed 3 bases from V and 1 base from J, with 6 bases in between. CDR3 coding DNA: TGTGCCAGCTCACCGGGCGGGAACACTGAAGCTTTCTTT. This codes for CASSPGGNTEAFF.

The V and J genes are TRBV30 and TRBJ1-2, with D uncertain. V was shortened by 2 bases and J by 0 bases, with 16 bases between the two germline ends. Germline CDR1 is GTSNPN and CDR2 is SVGIG (reference sequence). The CDR3 length is 16 residues. The DNA of the CDR3 is TGTGCCTGGAGTTTGTCGGCTTACTGTCCTAACTATGGCTACACCTTC. Its translation: CAWSLSAYCPNYGYTF.

This clone appeared a single time. The V call is TRBV19, the J call TRBJ2-1; D is undetermined. Deletions cut 0 bases from V and 3 bases from J, with 9 bases between. CDR1 is LNHDA and CDR2 is SQIVND in the germline V gene (reference sequence). This CDR3 is built from 15 residues. The chain's CDR3 is CASSIEVMDYNEQFF. Here the CDR3 DNA reads TGTGCCAGTAGTATAGAGGTGATGGACTACAATGAGCAGTTCTTC.

The rearrangement joins TRBV10-1 to TRBJ2-4; D might be TRBD1 (5 bases). Germline V gives CDR1 WNHNN, CDR2 SYGVQD (reference sequence). Trimming took 2 bases from V and 3 from J, leaving 14 bases between them. The CDR3 is made up of 16 amino acids. In DNA form, the CDR3 reads TGCGCCAGCAGTGAGAGGGGAAGAAGGTTCAAAAACATTCAGTACTTC. Its protein product is CASSERGRRFKNIQYF.